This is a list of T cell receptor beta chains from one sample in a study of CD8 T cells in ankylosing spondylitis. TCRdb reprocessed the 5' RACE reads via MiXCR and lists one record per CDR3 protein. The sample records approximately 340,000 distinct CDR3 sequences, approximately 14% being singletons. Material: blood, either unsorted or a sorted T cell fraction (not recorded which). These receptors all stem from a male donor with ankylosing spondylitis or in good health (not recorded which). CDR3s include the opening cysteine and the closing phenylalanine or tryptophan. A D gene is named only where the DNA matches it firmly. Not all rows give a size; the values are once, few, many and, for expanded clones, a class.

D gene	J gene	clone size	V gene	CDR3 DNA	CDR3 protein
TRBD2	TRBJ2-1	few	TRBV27	TGTGCCAGCAGGCTTGGACTAGCGGGGGGCTTTGAGCAGTTCTTC	CASRLGLAGGFEQFF
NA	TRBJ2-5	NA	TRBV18	TGTGCCAGCTCACCACCGGCGGGTCCAGAGACCCAGTACTTC	CASSPPAGPETQYF
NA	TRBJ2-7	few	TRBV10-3	TGTGCCATCAGGGACCGGGACTCCCGCGACGAGCAGTACTTC	CAIRDRDSRDEQYF
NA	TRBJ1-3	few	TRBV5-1	TGCGCCAGCAGCTTGGACCTAAATCGGGACACCATATATTTT	CASSLDLNRDTIYF
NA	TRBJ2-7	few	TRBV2	TGTGCCAGCAGCAGAACTTACTACGAGCAGTACTTC	CASSRTYYEQYF
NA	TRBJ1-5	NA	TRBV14	TGTGCCAGCAGCCTGAGTAGGGAACAGCCCCAGCATTTT	CASSLSREQPQHF
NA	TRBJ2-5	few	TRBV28	TGTGCCAGCAGTAGCCACAAACAGATATCCGAAGAGACCCAGTACTTC	CASSSHKQISEETQYF
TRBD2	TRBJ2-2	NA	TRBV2	TGTGCCAGCAGCCCAGTAGGGACTAGCGTTTCCGGGGAGCTGTTTTTT	CASSPVGTSVSGELFF
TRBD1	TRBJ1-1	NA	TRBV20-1	TGCAGTGCTAGAGGTGGGACAGGTGAAGCTTTCTTT	CSARGGTGEAFF
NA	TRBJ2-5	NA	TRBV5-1	TGCGCCAGCAGCCGAACCTTGACCCCACCACCAGAGACCCAGTACTTC	CASSRTLTPPPETQYF
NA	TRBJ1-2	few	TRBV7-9	TGTGCCAGCAGGCTTTCGACAGGCGGGTCCTATGGCTACACCTTC	CASRLSTGGSYGYTF
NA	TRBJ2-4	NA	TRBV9	TGTGCCAGCAGCGATGCAAGGGTTGACATTCAGTACTTC	CASSDARVDIQYF
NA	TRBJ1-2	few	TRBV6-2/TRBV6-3	TGTGCCAGCAGTCTCTCCGGGGGGCGGAACTATGGCTACACCTTC	CASSLSGGRNYGYTF